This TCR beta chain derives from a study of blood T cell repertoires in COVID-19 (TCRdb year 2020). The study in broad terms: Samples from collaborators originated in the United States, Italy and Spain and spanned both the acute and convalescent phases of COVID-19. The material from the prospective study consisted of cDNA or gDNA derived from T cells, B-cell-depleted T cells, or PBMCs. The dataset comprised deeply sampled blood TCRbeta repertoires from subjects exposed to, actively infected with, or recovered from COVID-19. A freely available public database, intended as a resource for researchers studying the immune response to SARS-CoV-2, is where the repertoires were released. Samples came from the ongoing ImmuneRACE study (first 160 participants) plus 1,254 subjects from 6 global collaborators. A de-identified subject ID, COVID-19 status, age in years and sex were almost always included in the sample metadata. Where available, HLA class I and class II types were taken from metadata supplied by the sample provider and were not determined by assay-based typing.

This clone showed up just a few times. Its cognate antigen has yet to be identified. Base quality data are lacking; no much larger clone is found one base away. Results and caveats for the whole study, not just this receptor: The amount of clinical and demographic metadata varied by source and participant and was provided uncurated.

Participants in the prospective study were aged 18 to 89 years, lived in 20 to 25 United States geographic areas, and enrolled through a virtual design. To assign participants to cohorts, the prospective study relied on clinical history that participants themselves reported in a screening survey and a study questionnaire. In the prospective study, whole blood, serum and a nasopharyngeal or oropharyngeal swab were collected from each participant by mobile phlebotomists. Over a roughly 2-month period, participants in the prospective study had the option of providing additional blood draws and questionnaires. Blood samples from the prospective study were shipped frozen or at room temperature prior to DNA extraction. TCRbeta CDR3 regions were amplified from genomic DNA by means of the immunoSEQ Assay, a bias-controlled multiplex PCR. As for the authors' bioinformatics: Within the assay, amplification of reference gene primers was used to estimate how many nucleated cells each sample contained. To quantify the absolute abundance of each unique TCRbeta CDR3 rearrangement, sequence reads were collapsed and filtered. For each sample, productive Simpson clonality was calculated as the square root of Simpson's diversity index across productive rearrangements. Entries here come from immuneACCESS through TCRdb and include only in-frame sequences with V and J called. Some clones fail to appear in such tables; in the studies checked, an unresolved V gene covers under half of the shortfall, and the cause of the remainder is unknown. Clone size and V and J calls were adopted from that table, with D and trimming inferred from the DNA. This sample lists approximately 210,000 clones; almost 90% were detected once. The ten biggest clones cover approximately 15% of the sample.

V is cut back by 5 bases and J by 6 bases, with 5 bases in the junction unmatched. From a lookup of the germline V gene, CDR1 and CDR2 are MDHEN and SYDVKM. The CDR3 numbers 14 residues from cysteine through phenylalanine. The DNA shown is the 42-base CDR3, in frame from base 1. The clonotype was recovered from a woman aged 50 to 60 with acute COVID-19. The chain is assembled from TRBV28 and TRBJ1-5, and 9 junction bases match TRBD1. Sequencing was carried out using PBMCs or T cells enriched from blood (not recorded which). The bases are TGTGCCAGCAGTCCCGGGACAGGGCGTCAGCCCCAGCATTTT. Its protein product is CASSPGTGRQPQHF.